The T cell receptor (beta chain) described here comes from a study of vaccination and CD4 T cells after COVID-19. Study information: The study drew post-COVID samples a median 101 days after diagnosis (range 35 to 161). Control cultures were given a CEFX pool, an HIV-1 Nef pool, or no peptide.

This clonotype showed up just once. Its matching antigen is unknown. As to treatment: approximately nine-day PBMC culture with coronavirus spike peptide pools or control peptides (ViraFEST assay). Gathering of the CD4+ T cells, from the unexposed donor, took place before the COVID-19 pandemic (2011-2018). ViraFEST used peptide pools to expand antigen-specific T cells before TCR sequencing. Probing of unexposed-donor CD4+ T cells with SARS-CoV-2 S/N and four cold-coronavirus spikes was done, cells permitting. CDR3 length: 15 residues. Trimming took off 2 bases at V and 0 bases at J, with 8 bases between the two ends. Germline V gives CDR1 MDHEN, CDR2 SYDVKM. CD4+ T cells that had been cultured provided DNA sequenced with the Oncomine TCR Beta short-read assay. From the PCR reads, TCRdb called clonotypes with MiXCR, one entry per CDR3 protein. The data hold 5,000 to 8,000 distinct CDR3 sequences, with less than 55% observed a single time.

The chain carries TRBV28 and TRBJ1-5; D is perhaps TRBD1 (5 bases). Sequenced material: CD4+ T cells from blood, cultured in vitro. The source is a human donor in good health. CDR3 in amino acids: CASSLAGDSNQPQHF. CDR3 DNA sequence: TGTGCCAGCAGTTTAGCGGGGGATAGCAATCAGCCCCAGCATTTT. The entire variable domain, with the rest obtained from reference TRBV28 and TRBJ1-5, is as follows: DVKVTQSSRYLVKRTGEKVFLECVQDMDHENMFWYRQDPGLGLRLIYFSYDVKMKEKGDIPEGYSVSREKKERFSLILESASTNQTSMYLCASSLAGDSNQPQHFGDGTRLSIL.